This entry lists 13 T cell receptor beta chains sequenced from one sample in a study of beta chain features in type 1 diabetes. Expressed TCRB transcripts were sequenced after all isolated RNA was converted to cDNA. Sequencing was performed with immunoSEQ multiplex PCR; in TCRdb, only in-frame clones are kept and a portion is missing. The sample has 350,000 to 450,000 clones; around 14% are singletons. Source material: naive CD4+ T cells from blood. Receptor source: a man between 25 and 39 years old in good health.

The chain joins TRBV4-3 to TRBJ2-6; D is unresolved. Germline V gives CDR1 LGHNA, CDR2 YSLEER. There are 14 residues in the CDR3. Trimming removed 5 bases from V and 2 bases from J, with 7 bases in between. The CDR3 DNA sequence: TGCGCCAGCAGCAACAGTCCTGGGGCCAACGTCCTGACTTTC. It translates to CASSNSPGANVLTF.

CDR3: CASSLVDSPYGYTF. DNA for the CDR3: TGTGCCAGCAGCTTAGTGGACAGTCCCTATGGCTACACCTTC. This chain uses TRBV7-9 with TRBJ1-2; D perhaps matches TRBD1 (6 bases). The CDR3 sequence is 14 residues long. V lost 1 base and J lost 4, with 10 bases in between. The germline V gene has CDR1 SEHNR and CDR2 FQNEAQ (reference sequence). Based on the CDR3 plus reference TRBV7-9 and TRBJ1-2, the full variable domain is DTGVSQNPRHKITKRGQNVTFRCDPISEHNRLYWYRQTLGQGPEFLTYFQNEAQLEKSRLLSDRFSAERPKGSFSTLEIQRTEQGDSAMYLCASSLVDSPYGYTFGSGTRLTVV.

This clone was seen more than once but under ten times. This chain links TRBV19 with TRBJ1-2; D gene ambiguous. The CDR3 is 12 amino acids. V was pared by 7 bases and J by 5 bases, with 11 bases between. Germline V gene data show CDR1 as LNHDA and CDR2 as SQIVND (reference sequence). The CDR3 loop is CASTHKLYGYTF. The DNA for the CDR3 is TGTGCCAGTACCCATAAATTGTATGGCTACACCTTC.

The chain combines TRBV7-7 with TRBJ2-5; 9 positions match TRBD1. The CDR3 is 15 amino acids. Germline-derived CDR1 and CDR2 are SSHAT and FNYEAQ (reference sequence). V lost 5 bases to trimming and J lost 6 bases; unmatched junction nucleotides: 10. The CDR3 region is CASSLGQGLIQTQYF. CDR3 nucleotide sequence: TGTGCCAGCAGCCTGGGACAGGGCCTTATCCAGACCCAGTACTTC.

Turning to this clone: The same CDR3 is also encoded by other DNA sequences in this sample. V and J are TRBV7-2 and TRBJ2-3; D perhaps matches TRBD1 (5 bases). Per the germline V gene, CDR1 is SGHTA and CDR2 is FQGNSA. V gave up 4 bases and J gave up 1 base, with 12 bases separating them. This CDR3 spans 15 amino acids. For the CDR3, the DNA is TGTGCCAGCAGCTCGCGCCAGGGTGGCACAGATACGCAGTATTTT. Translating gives CASSSRQGGTDTQYF.

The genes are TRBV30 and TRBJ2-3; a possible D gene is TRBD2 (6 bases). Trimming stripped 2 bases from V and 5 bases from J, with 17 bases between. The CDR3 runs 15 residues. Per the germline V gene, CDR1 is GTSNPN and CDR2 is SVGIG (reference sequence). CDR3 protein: CAWSKTTAGVDTQYF. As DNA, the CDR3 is TGTGCCTGGAGTAAAACAACAGCGGGTGTAGATACGCAGTATTTT.

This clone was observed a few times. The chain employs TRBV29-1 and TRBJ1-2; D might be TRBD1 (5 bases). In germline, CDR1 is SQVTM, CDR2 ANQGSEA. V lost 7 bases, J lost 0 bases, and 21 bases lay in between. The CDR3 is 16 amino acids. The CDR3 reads CSASFGTGQSNYGYTF. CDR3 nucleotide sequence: TGCAGCGCCAGTTTTGGTACAGGTCAATCTAACTATGGCTACACCTTC.

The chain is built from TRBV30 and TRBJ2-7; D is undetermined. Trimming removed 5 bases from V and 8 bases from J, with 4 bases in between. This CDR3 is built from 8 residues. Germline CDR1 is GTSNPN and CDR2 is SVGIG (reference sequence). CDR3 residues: CAWAKQYV. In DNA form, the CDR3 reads TGTGCCTGGGCAAAGCAGTACGTC.

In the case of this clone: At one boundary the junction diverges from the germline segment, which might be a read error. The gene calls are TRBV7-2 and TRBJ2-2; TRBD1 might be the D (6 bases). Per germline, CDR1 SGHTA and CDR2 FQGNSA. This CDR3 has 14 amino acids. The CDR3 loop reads CASSLAQGPGELFF. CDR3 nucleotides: TGTGCCAGCAGCCTAGCTCAGGGGCCCGGGGAGCTGTTTTTT.

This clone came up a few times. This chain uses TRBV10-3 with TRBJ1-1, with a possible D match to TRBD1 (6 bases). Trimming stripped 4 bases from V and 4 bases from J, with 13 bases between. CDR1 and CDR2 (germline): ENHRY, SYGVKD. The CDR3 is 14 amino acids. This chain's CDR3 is CAISAPGHTTEAFF. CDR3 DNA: TGTGCCATCAGTGCACCGGGACACACCACTGAAGCTTTCTTT.

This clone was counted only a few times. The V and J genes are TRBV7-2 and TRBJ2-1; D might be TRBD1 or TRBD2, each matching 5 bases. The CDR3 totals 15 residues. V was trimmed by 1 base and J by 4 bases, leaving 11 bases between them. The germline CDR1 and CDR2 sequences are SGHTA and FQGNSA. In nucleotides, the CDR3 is TGTGCCAGCAGCTTAGAGAGGGGCGGGTACAATGAGCAGTTCTTC. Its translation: CASSLERGGYNEQFF.

The CDR3 DNA reads as TGTGCCAGCAGCTTAGCGAGCGGGGGATACAATGAGCAGTTCTTC. This sequence encodes CASSLASGGYNEQFF. This rearrangement joins TRBV7-2 to TRBJ2-1; TRBD2 aligns across 8 bases. Germline V CDR1 and CDR2: SGHTA, FQGNSA. With 0 bases clipped from V and 4 bases from J, the junction kept 2 bases outside the gene matches. The CDR3 is 15 amino acids.

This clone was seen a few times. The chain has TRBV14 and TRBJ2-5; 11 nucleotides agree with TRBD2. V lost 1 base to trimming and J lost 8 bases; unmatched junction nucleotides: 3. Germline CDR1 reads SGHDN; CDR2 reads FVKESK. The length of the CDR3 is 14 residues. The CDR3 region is CASSQGLAGLTQYF. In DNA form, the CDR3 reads TGTGCCAGCAGCCAAGGACTAGCGGGATTAACCCAGTACTTC.